This TCR beta chain stems from a study of blood T cell repertoires in COVID-19. The method was immunoSEQ multiplex PCR; TCRdb's version includes in-frame clones alone and lacks a portion of them. Of about 170,000 clones listed, roughly 85% are singletons. This CDR3 is built from 15 residues. Per the germline V gene, CDR1 is SGHDN and CDR2 is FVKESK. With V trimmed by 6 bases and J by 2 bases, 8 bases remained unmatched. The sequence was obtained from a woman older than 75 with acute or convalescent COVID-19. The chain is built from TRBV14 and TRBJ2-7; 9 bases are a match to TRBD2. The sample consisted of peripheral blood. The CDR3 protein is CASSLASGRTYEQYF. CDR3 coding DNA: TGTGCCAGCAGTCTCGCGAGCGGGAGGACCTACGAGCAGTACTTC.